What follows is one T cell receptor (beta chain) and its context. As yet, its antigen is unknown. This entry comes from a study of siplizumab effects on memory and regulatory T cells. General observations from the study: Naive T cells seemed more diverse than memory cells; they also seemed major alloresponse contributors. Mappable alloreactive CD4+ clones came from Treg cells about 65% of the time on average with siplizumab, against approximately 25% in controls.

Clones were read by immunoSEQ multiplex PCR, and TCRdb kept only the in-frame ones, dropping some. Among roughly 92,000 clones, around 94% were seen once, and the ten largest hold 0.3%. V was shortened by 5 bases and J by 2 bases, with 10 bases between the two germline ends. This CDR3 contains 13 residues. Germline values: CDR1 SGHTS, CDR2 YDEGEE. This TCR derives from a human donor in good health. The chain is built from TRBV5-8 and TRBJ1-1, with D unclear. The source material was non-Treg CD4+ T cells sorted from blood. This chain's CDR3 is CASSFDRNTEAFF. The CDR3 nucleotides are TGTGCCAGCAGTTTTGACCGCAACACTGAAGCTTTCTTT. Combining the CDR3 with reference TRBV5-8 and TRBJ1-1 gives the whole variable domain EAGVTQSPTHLIKTRGQQATLRCSPISGHTSVYWYQQALGLGLQFLLWYDEGEERNRGNFPPRFSGRQFPNYSSELNVNALELEDSALYLCASSFDRNTEAFFGQGTRLTVV.